This TCR beta chain came from a study of cytomegalovirus exposure and HLA in healthy donors. These donors counted as nominally healthy when sampled, but unrecorded immune exposures were likely. The length of the CDR3 is 14 residues. V was clipped by 5 bases and J by 5 bases, with 16 bases between them. CDR1 SGHDT and CDR2 YYEEEE come from the germline V gene. The PCR was carried out with 60 Vbeta primers and 13 Jbeta primers. TCRdb's table, derived via immunoSEQ multiplex PCR, lists solely in-frame clones and lacks some. This sample carries around 130,000 clones, over 8% of them seen once, and the ten largest clones take 5.5%. Broader study findings: There were several of the most significant clusters that appeared linked to common viral pathogens in a later analysis. Per a later analysis, about 17,000 TCR beta sequences showed association with HLA alleles at 0.05 false discovery rate.

This clone has just a few counts. Its antigen is currently unknown. The receptor was isolated from a man aged 35 to 55 in good health and CMV-seronegative. The sample consisted of PBMCs. This chain links TRBV5-6 with TRBJ1-2; D is unresolved. CDR3 nucleotide sequence: TGTGCCAGCAGGCTTCCGGGATTATTGTATGGCTACACCTTC. Its protein product is CASRLPGLLYGYTF.